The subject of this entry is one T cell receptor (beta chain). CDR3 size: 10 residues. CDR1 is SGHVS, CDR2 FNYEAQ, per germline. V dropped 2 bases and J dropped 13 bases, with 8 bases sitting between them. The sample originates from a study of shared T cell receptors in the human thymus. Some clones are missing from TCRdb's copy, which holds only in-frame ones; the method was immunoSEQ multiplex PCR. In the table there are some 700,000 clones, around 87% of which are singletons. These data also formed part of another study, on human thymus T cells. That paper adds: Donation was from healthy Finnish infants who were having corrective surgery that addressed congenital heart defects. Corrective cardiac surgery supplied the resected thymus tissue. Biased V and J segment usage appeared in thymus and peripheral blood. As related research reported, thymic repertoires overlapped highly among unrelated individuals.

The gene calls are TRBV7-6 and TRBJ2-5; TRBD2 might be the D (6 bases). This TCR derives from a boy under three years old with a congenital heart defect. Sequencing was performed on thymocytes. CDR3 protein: CASSLLGGYF. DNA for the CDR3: TGTGCCAGCAGCTTATTGGGGGGGTACTTC.